The 17 T cell receptor beta chains below come from one sample, sequenced in a study of radiotherapy plus CTLA-4 blockade in lung cancer. The repertoire was sequenced with immunoSEQ multiplex PCR; TCRdb's copy has only in-frame clones and lacks some. Of fewer than 140,000 clones in the sample, roughly 84% were seen once. This specimen was peripheral blood, taken from a patient treated with radiotherapy plus ipilimumab. The receptors were sampled from a human donor with non-small cell lung cancer that progressed on radiotherapy plus ipilimumab. Some clones in this sample may be carry-over from other donors' samples.

The chain couples TRBV5-6 to TRBJ1-1, with D possibly matching TRBD1 (5 bases). Germline loops: CDR1 SGHDT, CDR2 YYEEEE. The V end was cut by 5 bases, the J end by 3 bases, with 14 bases between. This CDR3 spans 14 amino acids. CDR3 region: CASSWGAGDTEAFF. In nucleotides, the CDR3 is TGTGCCAGCAGTTGGGGCGCGGGGGACACTGAAGCTTTCTTT.

This rearrangement joins TRBV7-2 to TRBJ2-1; D uncertain. Per germline, CDR1 SGHTA and CDR2 FQGNSA. The CDR3 runs to 14 residues. The V end lost 8 bases, the J end lost 0 bases, and 11 bases lay between the germline ends. CDR3 coding DNA: TGTGCCAGCGGAATGGCGAGCTCCTACAATGAGCAGTTCTTC. Its translation: CASGMASSYNEQFF.

The chain carries TRBV7-3 and TRBJ2-2; no reliable D call. Trimming removed 5 bases from V and 5 bases from J, with 18 bases in between. The germline CDR1 and CDR2 sequences are SGHTA and FQGTGA. CDR3 size: 16 residues. CDR3 region: CASSPTTRRNTGELFF. As DNA, the CDR3 is TGTGCCAGCAGCCCGACAACACGAAGAAATACCGGGGAGCTGTTTTTT.

This sequence joins TRBV28 and TRBJ1-5, with D uncertain. Between the trimmed V and J ends, which lost 4 bases and 5 bases, there was a span of 12 bases. The CDR3 has 14 residues. Germline V gene sequence: CDR1 MDHEN, CDR2 SYDVKM. CDR3 DNA sequence: TGTGCCAGCAGTTCCTCGGAGGCTCATCAGCCCCAGCATTTT. This codes for CASSSSEAHQPQHF.

The chain uses TRBV5-1 and TRBJ1-4; D perhaps matches TRBD1 (6 bases). CDR3 length: 16 residues. The germline gives CDR1 SGHRS, CDR2 YFSETQ. V shed 4 bases and J shed 4 bases, with 17 bases lying between them. CDR3 nucleotides: TGCGCCAGCAGCAGAACCGGGACACCACTTAATGAAAAACTGTTTTTT. It codes for CASSRTGTPLNEKLFF.

The V and J genes are TRBV28 and TRBJ1-5, with TRBD1 as a possible D gene (6 bases). V was trimmed by 6 bases and J by 4 bases, leaving 22 bases between them. The CDR3 runs 17 residues. Germline values: CDR1 MDHEN, CDR2 SYDVKM. The CDR3 region has the DNA TGTGCCAGCAGCCCGATGGAGGGGGACCGGGTTAATCAGCCCCAGCATTTT. This translates into CASSPMEGDRVNQPQHF.

V is TRBV19 and J is TRBJ1-1, with D unclear. The CDR3 has 13 amino acids. The V gene's germline CDR1 is LNHDA and CDR2 SQIVND (reference sequence). Trimming removed 2 bases at V and 1 base at J, with 5 bases between. CDR3: CASSIRRNTEAFF. In DNA, the CDR3 is TGTGCCAGTAGTATAAGACGGAACACTGAAGCTTTCTTT.

The chain recombines TRBV18 with TRBJ2-7; no reliable D call. Trimming took off 3 bases at V and 6 bases at J, with 15 bases between the two ends. The CDR3 sequence is 14 residues long. Germline lookup yields CDR1 KGHSH and CDR2 LQKENI. CDR3 sequence reads: CASSPGIQQSEQYF. Here the CDR3 DNA reads TGTGCCAGCTCACCCGGCATACAACAGAGCGAGCAGTACTTC.

The J gene is TRBJ2-1, the V gene TRBV7-2, with 12 bases identical to TRBD2. The CDR3 spans 19 residues. The junction had 11 bases not matched to a gene; V was cut back by 5 bases and J by 0 bases. In germline, CDR1 is SGHTA, CDR2 FQGNSA. DNA for the CDR3: TGTGCCAGCAGCCAGACTAGCGGGGGTAACCCTAGCTCCTACAATGAGCAGTTCTTC. Its protein is CASSQTSGGNPSSYNEQFF.

The rearrangement uses TRBV25-1 and TRBJ2-2; D unresolved. Per the germline V gene, CDR1 is MGHDK and CDR2 is SYGVNS. The length of the CDR3 is 14 residues. The V and J ends lost 7 bases and 1 base respectively, with 10 bases between them. CDR3 residues: CASTLAENTGELFF. CDR3 coding DNA: TGTGCCAGCACGTTAGCAGAGAACACCGGGGAGCTGTTTTTT.

In this sample, this clone turned up a few times. V usage is TRBV9 and J usage is TRBJ2-1; possibly TRBD2 for D (5 bases). The germline V gene has CDR1 SGDLS and CDR2 YYNGEE. The CDR3 is made up of 14 amino acids. V was cut by 4 bases and J by 9 bases, with 17 bases left in between. CDR3 sequence (DNA): TGTGCCAGCAGCCCCCCGAGGGTACGGGGTGAGCAGTTCTTC. It is translated as CASSPPRVRGEQFF.

V gene TRBV6-1 combines with J gene TRBJ1-4; D gene uncertain. Trimming shortened V by 5 bases and J by 4 bases, and 5 bases separated the two germline ends. From germline, CDR1 is MNHNS and CDR2 SASEGT. The CDR3 has 12 amino acids. Here the CDR3 reads CASSRVNEKLFF. The CDR3 bases are TGTGCCAGCAGTCGAGTTAATGAAAAACTGTTTTTT.

The genes are TRBV10-3 and TRBJ1-5; D remains ambiguous. The CDR3 is 15 residues long. With 4 bases removed from V and 2 bases from J, the gap between germline ends came to 12 bases. Per the germline V gene, CDR1 is ENHRY and CDR2 is SYGVKD. The CDR3 is CAISAAGEGNQPQHF. As DNA, the CDR3 is TGTGCCATCAGTGCGGCAGGCGAAGGCAATCAGCCCCAGCATTTT.

The chain is built from TRBV7-2 and TRBJ1-1; weak D call: TRBD1 (5 bases). The V gene lost 2 bases and the J gene lost 3 bases, with 10 bases spanning the gap. Per germline, CDR1 SGHTA and CDR2 FQGNSA. There are 14 residues in the CDR3. The DNA for the CDR3 is TGTGCCAGCAGCTTAATGGGGGGACACACTGAAGCTTTCTTT. Protein: CASSLMGGHTEAFF.

This clone was seen once. This chain connects TRBV6-6 to TRBJ2-7, with 8 bases aligning to TRBD1. With 5 bases clipped from V and 0 bases from J, the junction kept 9 bases outside the gene matches. This CDR3 contains 16 residues. Germline-derived CDR1 and CDR2 are MNHNY and SVGAGI (reference sequence). The CDR3 coding sequence is TGTGCCAGCAGTCGGACAGGGATCCAATTCTCCTACGAGCAGTACTTC. It yields the protein CASSRTGIQFSYEQYF.

The rearrangement joins TRBV7-2 to TRBJ2-7, with 8 positions matching TRBD2. The CDR3 length is 15 residues. Per germline, CDR1 SGHTA and CDR2 FQGNSA. V dropped 2 bases and J dropped 4; count of bases not matched to a gene: 7. As DNA, the CDR3 is TGTGCCAGCAGCTTAAGCGGACTAGCAATTTACGAGCAGTACTTC. As protein: CASSLSGLAIYEQYF.

Points on this clone: Other nucleotide sequences from this sample produce the same CDR3. The chain couples TRBV7-2 to TRBJ2-5; D not resolved. With 5 bases removed from V and 2 bases from J, the gap between germline ends came to 6 bases. Per the germline V gene, CDR1 is SGHTA and CDR2 is FQGNSA. The CDR3 is 12 residues long. CDR3 residues: CASSLGQETQYF. CDR3 nucleotides: TGTGCCAGCAGCCTTGGGCAAGAGACCCAGTACTTC.